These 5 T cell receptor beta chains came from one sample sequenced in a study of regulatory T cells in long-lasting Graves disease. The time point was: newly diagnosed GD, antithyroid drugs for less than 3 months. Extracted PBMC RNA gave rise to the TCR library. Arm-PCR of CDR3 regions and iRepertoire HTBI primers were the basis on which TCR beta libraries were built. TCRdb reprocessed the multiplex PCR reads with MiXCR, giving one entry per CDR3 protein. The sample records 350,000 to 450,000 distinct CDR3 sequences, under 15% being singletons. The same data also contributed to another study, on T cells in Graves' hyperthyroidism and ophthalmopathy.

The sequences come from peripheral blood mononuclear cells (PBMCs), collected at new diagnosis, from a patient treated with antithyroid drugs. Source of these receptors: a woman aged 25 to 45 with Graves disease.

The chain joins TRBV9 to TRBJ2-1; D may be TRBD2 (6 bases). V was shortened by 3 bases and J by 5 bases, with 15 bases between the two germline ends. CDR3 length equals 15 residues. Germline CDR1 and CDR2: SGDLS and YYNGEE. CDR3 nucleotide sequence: TGTGCCAGCAGCGCGACGGGAGTTTCCCACAATGAGCAGTTCTTC. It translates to CASSATGVSHNEQFF.

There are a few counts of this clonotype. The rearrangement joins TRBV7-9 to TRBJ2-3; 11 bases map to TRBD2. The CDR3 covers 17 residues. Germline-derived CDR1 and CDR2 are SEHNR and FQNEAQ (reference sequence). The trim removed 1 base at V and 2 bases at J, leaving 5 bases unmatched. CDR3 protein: CASSLERLAGSTDTQYF. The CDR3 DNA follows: TGTGCCAGCAGCTTAGAGAGACTAGCGGGGTCCACAGATACGCAGTATTTT.

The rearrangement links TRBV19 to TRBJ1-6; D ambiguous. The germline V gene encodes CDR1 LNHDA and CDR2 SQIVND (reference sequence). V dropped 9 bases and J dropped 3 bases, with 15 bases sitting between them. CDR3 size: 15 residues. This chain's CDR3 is CASRTVIDYNSPLHF. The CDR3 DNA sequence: TGTGCCAGCAGGACGGTAATCGACTATAATTCACCCCTCCACTTT.

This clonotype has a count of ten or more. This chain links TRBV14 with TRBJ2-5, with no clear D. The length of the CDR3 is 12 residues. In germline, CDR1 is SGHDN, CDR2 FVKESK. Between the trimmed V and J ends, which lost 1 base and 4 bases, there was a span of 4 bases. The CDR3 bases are TGTGCCAGCAGCCAAGCTCGAGAGACCCAGTACTTC. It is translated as CASSQARETQYF.

The CDR3 here is CASSFGRTSNQPQHF. The CDR3 DNA sequence: TGTGCCAGCAGTTTCGGACGGACCAGCAATCAGCCCCAGCATTTT. The V and J genes are TRBV12-3 or TRBV12-4 and TRBJ1-5; D call uncertain. CDR3 length equals 15 residues. V was shortened by 3 bases and J by 1 base, with 10 bases between the two germline ends.